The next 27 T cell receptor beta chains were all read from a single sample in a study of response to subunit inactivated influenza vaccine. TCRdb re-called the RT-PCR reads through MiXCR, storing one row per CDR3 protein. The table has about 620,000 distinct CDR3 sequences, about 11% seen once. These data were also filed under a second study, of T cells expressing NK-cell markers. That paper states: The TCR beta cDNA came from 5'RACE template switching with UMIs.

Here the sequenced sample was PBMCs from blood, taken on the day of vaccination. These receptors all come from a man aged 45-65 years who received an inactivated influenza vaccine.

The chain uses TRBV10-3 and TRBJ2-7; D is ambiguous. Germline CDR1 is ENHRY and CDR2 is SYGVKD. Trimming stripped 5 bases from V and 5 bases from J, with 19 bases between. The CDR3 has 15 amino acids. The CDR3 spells CAISPSQSGWNEQYF. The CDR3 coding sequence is TGTGCCATCAGTCCTTCCCAGTCAGGTTGGAACGAGCAGTACTTC.

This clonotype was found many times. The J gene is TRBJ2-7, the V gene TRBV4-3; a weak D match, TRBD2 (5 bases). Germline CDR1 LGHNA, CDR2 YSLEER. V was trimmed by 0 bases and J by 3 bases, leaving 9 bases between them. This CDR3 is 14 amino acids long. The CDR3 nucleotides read TGCGCCAGCAGCCAAGACTTGGGGAGCTACGAGCAGTACTTC. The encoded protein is CASSQDLGSYEQYF.

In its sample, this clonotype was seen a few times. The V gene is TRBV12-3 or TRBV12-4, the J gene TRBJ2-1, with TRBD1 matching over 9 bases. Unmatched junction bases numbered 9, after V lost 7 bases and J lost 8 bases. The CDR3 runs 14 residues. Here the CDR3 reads CASKTGQGGDEQFF. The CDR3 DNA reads TGTGCCAGCAAAACGGGACAGGGAGGCGATGAGCAGTTCTTC.

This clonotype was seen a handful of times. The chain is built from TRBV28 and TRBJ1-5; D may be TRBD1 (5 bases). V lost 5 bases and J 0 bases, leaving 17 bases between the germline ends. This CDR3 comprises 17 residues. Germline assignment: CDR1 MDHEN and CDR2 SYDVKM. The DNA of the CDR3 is TGTGCCAGCAGTGCCATGGACAATGATTATAGCAATCAGCCCCAGCATTTT. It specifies CASSAMDNDYSNQPQHF.

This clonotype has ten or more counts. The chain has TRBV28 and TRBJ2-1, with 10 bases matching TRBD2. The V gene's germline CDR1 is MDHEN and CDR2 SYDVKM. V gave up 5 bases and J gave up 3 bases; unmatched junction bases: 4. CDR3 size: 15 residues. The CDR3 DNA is TGTGCCAGCAGTATGACTAGCGGGTTCTACAATGAGCAGTTCTTC. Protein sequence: CASSMTSGFYNEQFF. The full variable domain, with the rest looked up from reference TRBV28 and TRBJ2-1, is DVKVTQSSRYLVKRTGEKVFLECVQDMDHENMFWYRQDPGLGLRLIYFSYDVKMKEKGDIPEGYSVSREKKERFSLILESASTNQTSMYLCASSMTSGFYNEQFFGPGTRLTVL.

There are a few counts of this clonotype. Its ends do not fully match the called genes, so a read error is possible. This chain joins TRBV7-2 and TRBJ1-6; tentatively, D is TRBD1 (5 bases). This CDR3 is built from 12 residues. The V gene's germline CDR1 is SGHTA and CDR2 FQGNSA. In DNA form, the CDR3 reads TGTGCCAGCAGCTTATCGGGTCCGACAGTAAACTTT. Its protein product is CASSLSGPTVNF.

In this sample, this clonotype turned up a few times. DNA of the CDR3: TGTGCCAGCAGTCGACCCCCCTCCTACGAGCAGTACTTC. As protein: CASSRPPSYEQYF. This chain links TRBV6-1 with TRBJ2-7, with unresolved D. The CDR3 has 13 residues. Germline V gives CDR1 MNHNS, CDR2 SASEGT. Trimming stripped 5 bases from V and 0 bases from J, with 8 bases between.

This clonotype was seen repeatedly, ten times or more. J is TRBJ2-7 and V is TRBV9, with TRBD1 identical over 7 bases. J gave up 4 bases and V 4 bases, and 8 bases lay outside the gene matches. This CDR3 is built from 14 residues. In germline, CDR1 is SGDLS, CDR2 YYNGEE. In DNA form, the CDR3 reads TGTGCCAGCAGCCCACAGGGGCAGGGGTACGAGCAGTACTTC. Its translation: CASSPQGQGYEQYF.

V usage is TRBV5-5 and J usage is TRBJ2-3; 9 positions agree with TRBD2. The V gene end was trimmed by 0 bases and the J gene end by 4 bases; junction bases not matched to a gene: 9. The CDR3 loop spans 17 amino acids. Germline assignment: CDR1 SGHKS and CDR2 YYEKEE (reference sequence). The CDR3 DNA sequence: TGTGCCAGCAGCTTGGCCCCTGGTGCGGGGGGGCCAGATACGCAGTATTTT. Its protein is CASSLAPGAGGPDTQYF.

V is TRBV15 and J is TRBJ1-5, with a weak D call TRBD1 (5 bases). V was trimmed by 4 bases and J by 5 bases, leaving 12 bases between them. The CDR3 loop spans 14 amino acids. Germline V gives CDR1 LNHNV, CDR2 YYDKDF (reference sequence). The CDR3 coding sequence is TGTGCCACCAGCACGGGGGGGGTGGATCAGCCCCAGCATTTT. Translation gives CATSTGGVDQPQHF.

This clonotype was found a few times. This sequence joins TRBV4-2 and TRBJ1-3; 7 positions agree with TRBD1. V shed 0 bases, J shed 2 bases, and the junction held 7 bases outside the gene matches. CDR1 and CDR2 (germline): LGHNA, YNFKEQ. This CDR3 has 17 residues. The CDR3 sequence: CASSQDRGGSAGNTIYF. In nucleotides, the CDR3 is TGTGCCAGCAGCCAAGACAGAGGGGGCTCGGCTGGAAACACCATATATTTT.

CDR3 nucleotide sequence: TGTGCCAGCAGTCCCCCTGAGGTGGGGAGGCGATACAATGAGCAGTTCTTC. It specifies CASSPPEVGRRYNEQFF. The rearrangement uses TRBV28 and TRBJ2-1; a possible D gene is TRBD2 (6 bases). Germline CDR1 MDHEN, CDR2 SYDVKM. Trimming removed 5 bases from V and 4 bases from J, with 21 bases in between. CDR3 length: 17 residues.

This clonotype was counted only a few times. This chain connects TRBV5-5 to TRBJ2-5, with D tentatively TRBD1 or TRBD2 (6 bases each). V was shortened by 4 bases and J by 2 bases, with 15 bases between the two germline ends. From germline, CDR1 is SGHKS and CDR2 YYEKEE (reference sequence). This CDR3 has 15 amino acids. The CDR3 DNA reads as TGTGCCAGCAGCGGGGGGCAGGGGATACAAGAGACCCAGTACTTC. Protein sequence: CASSGGQGIQETQYF.

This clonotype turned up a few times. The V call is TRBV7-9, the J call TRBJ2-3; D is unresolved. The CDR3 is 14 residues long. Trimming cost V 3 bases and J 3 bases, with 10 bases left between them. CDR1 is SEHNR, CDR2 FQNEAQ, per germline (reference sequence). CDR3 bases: TGTGCCAGCAGCTTCCTCGGAGTGACAGATACGCAGTATTTT. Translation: CASSFLGVTDTQYF.

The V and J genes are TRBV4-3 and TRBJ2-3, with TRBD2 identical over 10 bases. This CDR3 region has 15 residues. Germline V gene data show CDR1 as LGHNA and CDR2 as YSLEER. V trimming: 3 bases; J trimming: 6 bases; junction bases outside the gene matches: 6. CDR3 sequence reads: CASSHRTSGVDTQYF. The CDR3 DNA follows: TGCGCCAGCAGCCACCGGACTAGCGGAGTGGATACGCAGTATTTT.

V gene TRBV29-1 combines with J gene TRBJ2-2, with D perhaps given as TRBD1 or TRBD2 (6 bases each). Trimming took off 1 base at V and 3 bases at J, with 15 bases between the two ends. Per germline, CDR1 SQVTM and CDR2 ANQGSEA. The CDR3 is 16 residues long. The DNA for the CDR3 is TGCAGCGTTGAAGGGGGGGACATAGCATACACCGGGGAGCTGTTTTTT. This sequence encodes CSVEGGDIAYTGELFF.

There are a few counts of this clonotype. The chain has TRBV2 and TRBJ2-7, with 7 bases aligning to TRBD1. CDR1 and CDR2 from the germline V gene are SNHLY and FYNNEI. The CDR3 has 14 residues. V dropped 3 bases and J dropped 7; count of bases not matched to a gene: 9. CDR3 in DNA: TGTGCCAGCAGTGATACAGGGGCGGCTTGGGAGCAGTACTTC. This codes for CASSDTGAAWEQYF.

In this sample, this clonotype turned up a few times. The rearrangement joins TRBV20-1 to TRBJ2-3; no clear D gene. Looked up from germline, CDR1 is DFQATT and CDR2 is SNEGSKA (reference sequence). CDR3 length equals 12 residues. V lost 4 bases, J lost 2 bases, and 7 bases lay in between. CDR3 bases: TGCAGTGCTACTATATTCACAGATACGCAGTATTTT. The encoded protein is CSATIFTDTQYF.

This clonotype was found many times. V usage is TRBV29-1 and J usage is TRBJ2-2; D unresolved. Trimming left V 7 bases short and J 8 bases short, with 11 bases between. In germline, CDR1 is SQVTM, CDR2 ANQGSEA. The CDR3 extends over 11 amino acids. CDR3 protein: CSARLFGELFF. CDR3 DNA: TGCAGCGCTAGACTGTTTGGGGAGCTGTTTTTT.

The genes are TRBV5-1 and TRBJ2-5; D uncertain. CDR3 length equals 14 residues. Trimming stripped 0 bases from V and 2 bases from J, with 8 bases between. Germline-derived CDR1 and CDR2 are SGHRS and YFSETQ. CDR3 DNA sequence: TGCGCCAGCAGCTTGGAGTACAGACAAGAGACCCAGTACTTC. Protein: CASSLEYRQETQYF. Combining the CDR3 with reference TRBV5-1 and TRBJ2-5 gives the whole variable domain KAGVTQTPRYLIKTRGQQVTLSCSPISGHRSVSWYQQTPGQGLQFLFEYFSETQRNKGNFPGRFSGRQFSNSRSEMNVSTLELGDSALYLCASSLEYRQETQYFGPGTRLLVL.

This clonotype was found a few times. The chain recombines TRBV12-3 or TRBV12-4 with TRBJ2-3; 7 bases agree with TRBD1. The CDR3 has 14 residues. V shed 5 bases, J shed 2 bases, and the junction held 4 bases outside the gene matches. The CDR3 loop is CASSPQGNTDTQYF. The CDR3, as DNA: TGTGCCAGCAGTCCACAGGGGAACACAGATACGCAGTATTTT.

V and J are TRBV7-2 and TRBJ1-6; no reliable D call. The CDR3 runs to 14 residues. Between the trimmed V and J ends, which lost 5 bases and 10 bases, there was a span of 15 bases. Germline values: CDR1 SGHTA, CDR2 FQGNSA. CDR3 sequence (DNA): TGTGCCAGCAGCCCTCGTTACCTGGGATCACCCCTCCACTTT. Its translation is CASSPRYLGSPLHF.

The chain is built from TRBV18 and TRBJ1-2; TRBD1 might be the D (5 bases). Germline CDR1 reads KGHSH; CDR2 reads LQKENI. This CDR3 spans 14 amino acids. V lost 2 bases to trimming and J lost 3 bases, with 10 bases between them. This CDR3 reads CASSPMLGDYGYTF. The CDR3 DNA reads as TGTGCCAGCTCACCAATGCTGGGGGACTATGGCTACACCTTC.

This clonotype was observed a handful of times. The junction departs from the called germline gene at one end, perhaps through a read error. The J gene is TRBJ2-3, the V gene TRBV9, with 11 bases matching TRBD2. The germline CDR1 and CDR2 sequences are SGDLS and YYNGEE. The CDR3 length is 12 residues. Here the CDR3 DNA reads TGTGCCAGCAGGAGTAGCGGGGGGGCGAGTGAATTT. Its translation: CASRSSGGASEF.

The CDR3 sequence: CASSQERGVSYEQYF. The CDR3, as DNA: TGCGCCAGCAGCCAAGAGAGGGGGGTCTCCTACGAGCAGTACTTC. This chain uses TRBV4-3 with TRBJ2-7; D assignment may be TRBD1 or TRBD2 (6 bases each). This CDR3 has 15 residues. Trimming stripped 0 bases from V and 0 bases from J, with 9 bases between. Germline V gene sequence: CDR1 LGHNA, CDR2 YSLEER.

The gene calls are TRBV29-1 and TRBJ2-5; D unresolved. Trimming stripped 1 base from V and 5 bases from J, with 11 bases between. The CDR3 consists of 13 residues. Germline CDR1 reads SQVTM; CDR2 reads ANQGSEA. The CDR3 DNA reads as TGCAGCGTTGAAGGGGCCACCGGGGAGACCCAGTACTTC. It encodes CSVEGATGETQYF.

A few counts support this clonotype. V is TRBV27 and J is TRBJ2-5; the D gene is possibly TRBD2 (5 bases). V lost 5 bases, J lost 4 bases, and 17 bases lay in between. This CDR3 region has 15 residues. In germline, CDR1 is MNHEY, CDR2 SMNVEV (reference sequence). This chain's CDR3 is CASSPANSGGETQYF. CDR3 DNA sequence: TGTGCCAGCAGTCCCGCTAATAGTGGAGGAGAGACCCAGTACTTC.